This entry describes one T cell receptor beta chain. Its antigen is unidentified. This sample is drawn from a study of identical twins. General observations from the study: Where beta out-of-frame sequences were concerned, excess twin sharing was weaker. Within cord blood, abundant beta clonotypes carried fewer insertions, but memory repertoires showed no such trend.

In germline, CDR1 is MNHNS, CDR2 SASEGT. V dropped 5 bases and J dropped 10 bases, with 20 bases sitting between them. This CDR3 has 14 amino acids. Template switching (which added a universal primer site) was used, and cDNA carried unique molecular identifiers. MiXCR, run by TCRdb on the 5' RACE reads, gives a single entry per CDR3 protein. Among under 900,000 distinct CDR3 sequences listed, roughly an eighth were seen once. The sample was also linked to a second study, of yellow fever vaccine responses in identical twins. That study reports: Each twin's T cell response to the vaccine was reported to look partly convergent and partly personalized.

The chain employs TRBV6-1 and TRBJ1-1; weak D call: TRBD1 (6 bases). This sequence was found in a woman aged 18-29 years in good health. The sequenced sample was PBMCs. CDR3 sequence: CASSTARDKRRAFF. The DNA for the CDR3 is TGTGCCAGCAGTACCGCCCGGGACAAAAGGCGAGCTTTCTTT.